The source of this T cell receptor (beta chain) is a study of Graves' ophthalmopathy and Graves' hyperthyroidism. For the study at large: Peripheral blood collection took place at initial diagnosis, before any treatment. Study results and caveats: Also, most clonotypes expanded in the thyroid above 0.001 frequency appeared in blood. The model's ophthalmopathy progression predictions had just under 71% sensitivity and 72% to 80% specificity.

This clonotype showed up many times. Its matching antigen is unknown. The CDR3 totals 13 residues. The germline V gene has CDR1 SNHLY and CDR2 FYNNEI. V gave up 5 bases and J gave up 7 bases, with 14 bases separating them. RNA served as the template for amplifying TCR beta CDR3 regions. HTBI-primed first-round RT-PCR preceded second-round multiplex PCR. Via MiXCR, TCRdb re-called the multiplex PCR reads, giving one row per CDR3 protein. This sample has hundreds of thousands of distinct CDR3 sequences; over 20% occur once, and the top ten carry approximately 7%. The chain uses TRBV2 and TRBJ1-1; D may be TRBD1 (5 bases). Sequenced input: peripheral blood. The TCR sequence derives from a woman younger than 30 with stable Graves' hyperthyroidism. Some clones in this sample may be carry-over from other donors' samples. CDR3 in amino acids: CASSSRALSEAFF. Here the CDR3 DNA reads TGTGCCAGCAGTAGCAGGGCCTTGAGTGAAGCTTTCTTT.